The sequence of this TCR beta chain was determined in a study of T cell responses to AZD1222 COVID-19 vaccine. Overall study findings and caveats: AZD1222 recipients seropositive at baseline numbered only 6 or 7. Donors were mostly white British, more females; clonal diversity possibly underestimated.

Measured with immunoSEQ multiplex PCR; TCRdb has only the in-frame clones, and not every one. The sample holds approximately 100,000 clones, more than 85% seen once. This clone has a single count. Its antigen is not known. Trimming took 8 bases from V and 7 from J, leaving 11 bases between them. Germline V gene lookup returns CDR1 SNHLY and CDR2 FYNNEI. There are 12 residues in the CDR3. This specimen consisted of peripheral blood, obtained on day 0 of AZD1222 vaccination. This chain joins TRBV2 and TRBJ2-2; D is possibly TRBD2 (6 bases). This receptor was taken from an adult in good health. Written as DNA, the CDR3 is TGTGCCAGCTCAAACGGGGGCGGGGAGCTGTTTTTT. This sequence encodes CASSNGGGELFF.